These 16 T cell receptor beta chains were all obtained from the same sample, sequenced in a study of CD8+CD57+ T cells in acquired aplastic anemia. TCR beta VDJ and CDR3 profiling used genomic DNA as template. TCRdb re-called the reads through MiXCR, storing one row per CDR3 protein. The sample has about 190,000 distinct CDR3 sequences; 40% to 55% are singletons. Previously, flow cytometry had revealed CD8+CD57+ cell expansion in the patients chosen for sequencing. Sample: sorted CD4+, CD8+, or CD8+CD57+ T cells (not recorded which) from PBMCs. Receptor source: a human donor with aplastic anemia.

This clonotype was detected only a few times. Germline and junction disagree at one end, which may indicate a read error. The chain combines TRBV2 with TRBJ1-6, with D maybe TRBD1 (5 bases). Germline CDR1 and CDR2: SNHLY and FYNNEI. The CDR3 loop spans 14 amino acids. The CDR3 is CATQQDSNNSPLHF. The DNA for the CDR3 is TGTGCCACCCAACAGGACTCCAATAATTCACCCCTCCACTTT.

The chain carries TRBV5-1 and TRBJ1-1, with D unresolved. V dropped 4 bases and J dropped 6 bases, with 7 bases sitting between them. Per germline, CDR1 SGHRS and CDR2 YFSETQ. This CDR3 contains 11 residues. The CDR3 DNA reads as TGCGCCAGCAGCCATGGACCTGAAGCTTTCTTT. Translated: CASSHGPEAFF.

The chain has TRBV2 and TRBJ1-1, with D possibly TRBD1 on 5 matching bases. CDR1 and CDR2 (germline): SNHLY, FYNNEI. V lost 2 bases and J 6 bases, leaving 7 bases between the germline ends. The CDR3 totals 12 residues. CDR3 nucleotides: TGTGCCAGCAGTGAACAGGGTCCTGAAGCTTTCTTT. Protein: CASSEQGPEAFF.

About this clonotype itself: A clone one base away is much larger, so this may be a read error. The genes are TRBV5-4 and TRBJ1-6; D may be TRBD1 (6 bases). With 5 bases removed from V and 11 bases from J, the gap between germline ends came to 20 bases. In germline, CDR1 is SGHNT, CDR2 YYREEE (reference sequence). This CDR3 comprises 15 residues. The CDR3 DNA reads as TGTGCCAGCAGGACGCAAGGACAGCCAAATCCACCCCTCCACTTT. It translates to CASRTQGQPNPPLHF.

The V gene is TRBV7-2, the J gene TRBJ2-7; TRBD1 agrees at 7 bases. The CDR3 runs to 13 residues. The V segment lost 5 bases and the J segment 2 bases; nucleotides outside the gene matches: 3. CDR1 and CDR2 from the germline V gene are SGHTA and FQGNSA. The CDR3 coding sequence is TGTGCCAGCAGCCTAGACAGGGCCTACGAGCAGTACTTC. Translated: CASSLDRAYEQYF. The full variable domain, its missing parts supplied by reference TRBV7-2 and TRBJ2-7, is GAGVSQSPSNKVTEKGKDVELRCDPISGHTALYWYRQSLGQGLEFLIYFQGNSAPDKSGLPSDRFSAERTGGSVSTLTIQRTQQEDSAVYLCASSLDRAYEQYFGPGTRLTVT.

The chain links TRBV24-1 to TRBJ2-1; 9 bases align to TRBD1. Trimming removed 10 bases from V and 3 bases from J; junction bases left unmatched: 6. There are 14 residues in the CDR3. From germline, CDR1 is KGHDR and CDR2 SFDVKD. The CDR3 spells CATQQGAGYNEQFF. The CDR3 coding sequence is TGTGCCACTCAACAGGGGGCTGGCTACAATGAGCAGTTCTTC.

This clonotype showed up just a few times. This chain links TRBV7-8 with TRBJ2-5; TRBD2 aligns across 7 bases. The CDR3 is made up of 15 amino acids. Trimming took 4 bases from V and 0 from J; bases not matched to a gene: 5. CDR1 SGHVS and CDR2 FQNEAQ come from the germline V gene. The CDR3 here is CASSSWGGHQETQYF. Here the CDR3 DNA reads TGTGCCAGCAGCTCGTGGGGGGGACACCAAGAGACCCAGTACTTC.

A single count supports this clonotype. Here the CDR3 reads CASSRQGELFF. For the CDR3, the DNA is TGTGCCAGCAGCAGACAGGGGGAGCTGTTTTTT. V usage is TRBV7-9 and J usage is TRBJ2-2, with D maybe TRBD1 (5 bases). This CDR3 contains 11 residues. Trimming cost V 5 bases and J 8 bases, with 6 bases left between them. Germline V CDR1 and CDR2: SEHNR, FQNEAQ (reference sequence). Complete variable domain (other parts from reference TRBV7-9 and TRBJ2-2): DTGVSQNPRHKITKRGQNVTFRCDPISEHNRLYWYRQTLGQGPEFLTYFQNEAQLEKSRLLSDRFSAERPKGSFSTLEIQRTEQGDSAMYLCASSRQGELFFGEGSRLTVL.

The CDR3 loop reads CSVSKVGDYGYTF. The CDR3 bases are TGCAGCGTCAGCAAGGTTGGGGACTATGGCTACACCTTC. The chain recombines TRBV29-1 with TRBJ1-2; no reliable D call. This CDR3 has 13 amino acids. V was cut by 6 bases and J by 3 bases, with 14 bases left in between. Germline CDR1 and CDR2: SQVTM and ANQGSEA.

The chain has TRBV7-6 and TRBJ2-2, with D uncertain. This CDR3 spans 12 amino acids. V was cut by 5 bases and J by 7 bases, with 8 bases left in between. Germline CDR1 is SGHVS and CDR2 is FNYEAQ. Here the CDR3 reads CASSRSGGELFF. In nucleotides, the CDR3 is TGTGCCAGCAGCAGATCCGGCGGGGAGCTGTTTTTT.

This clonotype was detected a few times. The rearrangement joins TRBV18 to TRBJ2-1, with TRBD1 as a possible D gene (6 bases). Germline V gene lookup returns CDR1 KGHSH and CDR2 LQKENI. This CDR3 is 14 amino acids long. V lost 2 bases, J lost 8 bases, and 13 bases lay in between. CDR3 nucleotide sequence: TGTGCCAGCTCACCATCAAGGGGGTTCGATGAGCAGTTCTTC. It is translated as CASSPSRGFDEQFF. The full variable domain, completed using reference TRBV18 and TRBJ2-1, is NAGVMQNPRHLVRRRGQEARLRCSPMKGHSHVYWYRQLPEEGLKFMVYLQKENIIDESGMPKERFSAEFPKEGPSILRIQQVVRGDSAAYFCASSPSRGFDEQFFGPGTRLTVL.

V usage is TRBV24-1 and J usage is TRBJ2-1, with D tentatively TRBD2 (6 bases). V shed 9 bases and J shed 9 bases, with 23 bases lying between them. Germline V CDR1 and CDR2: KGHDR, SFDVKD. This CDR3 has 15 residues. The CDR3: CATCGVGLAGIEQFF. The DNA of the CDR3 is TGTGCCACCTGTGGCGTGGGACTGGCGGGAATTGAGCAGTTCTTC.

This clonotype was seen many times. J is TRBJ2-2 and V is TRBV5-1; D ambiguous. The germline gives CDR1 SGHRS, CDR2 YFSETQ. This CDR3 comprises 15 residues. The germline V and J ends were trimmed by 5 bases and 0 bases, with 11 bases remaining between them. The CDR3 is CASRATSSNTGELFF. The CDR3 bases are TGCGCCAGCAGAGCGACATCCTCGAACACCGGGGAGCTGTTTTTT.

The CDR3 sequence is CASSYGFNRRAGAFF. CDR3 bases: TGTGCCAGCAGTTACGGCTTCAACCGTAGGGCTGGAGCTTTCTTT. The chain recombines TRBV6-5 with TRBJ1-1; the D is unclear. Germline V gene sequence: CDR1 MNHEY, CDR2 SVGAGI. V was shortened by 2 bases and J by 10 bases, with 20 bases between the two germline ends. The length of the CDR3 is 15 residues.

The chain's CDR3 is CSASQDGNTEAFF. The CDR3 region has the DNA TGCAGTGCTTCTCAGGACGGGAACACTGAAGCTTTCTTT. The chain combines TRBV20-1 with TRBJ1-1; no definite D call. CDR1 is DFQATT, CDR2 SNEGSKA, per germline (reference sequence). The CDR3 extends over 13 amino acids. Trimming cost V 5 bases and J 1 base, with 11 bases left between them.

This clonotype was counted many times. The chain recombines TRBV27 with TRBJ2-7; possibly TRBD2 for D (6 bases). V gave up 6 bases and J gave up 0 bases, with 9 bases separating them. The CDR3 has 13 residues. CDR1 MNHEY and CDR2 SMNVEV come from the germline V gene (reference sequence). CDR3 coding DNA: TGTGCCAGCAGACCGGGACTCTCCTACGAGCAGTACTTC. It yields the protein CASRPGLSYEQYF.